This T cell receptor beta chain was recorded in a study of cytomegalovirus exposure and HLA in healthy donors. General study points: HLA allele associations emerged for around 15,000 TCR beta sequences in a later analysis, at 0.05 false discovery rate. In vitro assays verified that a few CMV-associated chains recognized CMV antigens specifically.

This clone was observed a single time. Its cognate antigen is unknown. Germline V gives CDR1 SQVTM, CDR2 ANQGSEA. This CDR3 is 12 amino acids long. Trimming cost V 3 bases and J 8 bases; bases outside gene matches: 6. The PCR contained 60 Vbeta and 13 Jbeta primers. This table comes from immunoSEQ multiplex PCR, and its TCRdb copy is limited to in-frame clones, with some not included. Here the sample spans 150,000 to 180,000 clones, around 74% being singletons. This receptor was identified in a man aged 18 to 30 in good health and CMV-seronegative. V gene TRBV29-1 combines with J gene TRBJ2-7; 8 positions match TRBD1. Sequencing input: PBMCs. Written as DNA, the CDR3 is TGCAGCGTTGATACAGGGGGTATCAAGCAGTACTTC. It codes for CSVDTGGIKQYF.